This T cell receptor beta chain was documented in a study of blood T cell repertoires in COVID-19. Study at large: Acute and convalescent COVID-19 specimens originated in the United States, Italy and Spain.

In the original processing: Researchers report that nucleated cell counts were estimated from reference gene primer amplification. The method was immunoSEQ multiplex PCR; TCRdb's version includes in-frame clones alone and lacks a portion of them. V and J calls and clone size follow that table, whereas D and trimming were derived from the DNA. The data contain roughly 80,000 clones, approximately 80% of them singletons. The germline CDR1 and CDR2 sequences are LNHDA and SQIVND (reference sequence). The J segment lost 4 bases and the V segment lost 3 bases, leaving 12 bases of the junction unmatched. The CDR3 runs to 17 residues.

This TCR came from a man aged 55 to 69 with active or convalescent COVID-19. The rearrangement links TRBV19 to TRBJ2-3, with TRBD1 matching over 8 bases. Material: peripheral blood. This CDR3 is CASSIIGQGRIADTQYF. The CDR3 nucleotides read TGTGCCAGTAGTATTATCGGACAGGGAAGGATTGCAGATACGCAGTATTTT.